This TCR beta chain was obtained from a study of T cell responses to AZD1222 COVID-19 vaccine. Sequenced by immunoSEQ multiplex PCR; TCRdb stores in-frame clones only, minus some. Of some 110,000 clones in the sample, 86% are singletons; the top ten hold roughly 18%. Many counts were recorded for this clone. Its antigen is unknown. Study-level findings and limits: A mostly white British donor set with more females was recruited, and clonal diversity was possibly underestimated.

CDR3 size: 16 residues. Germline V gene sequence: CDR1 MDHEN, CDR2 SYDVKM. V lost 2 bases, J lost 4 bases, and 8 bases stayed unmatched. Source: peripheral blood, taken 28 days after the second AZD1222 dose. The chain couples TRBV28 to TRBJ1-3; 7 nucleotides line up with TRBD1. This sequence originates from an adult who received the AZD1222 COVID-19 vaccine. The CDR3 coding sequence is TGTGCCAGCAGTTTAATACAGGGGCTATCGGGAAACACCATATATTTT. Protein product: CASSLIQGLSGNTIYF.